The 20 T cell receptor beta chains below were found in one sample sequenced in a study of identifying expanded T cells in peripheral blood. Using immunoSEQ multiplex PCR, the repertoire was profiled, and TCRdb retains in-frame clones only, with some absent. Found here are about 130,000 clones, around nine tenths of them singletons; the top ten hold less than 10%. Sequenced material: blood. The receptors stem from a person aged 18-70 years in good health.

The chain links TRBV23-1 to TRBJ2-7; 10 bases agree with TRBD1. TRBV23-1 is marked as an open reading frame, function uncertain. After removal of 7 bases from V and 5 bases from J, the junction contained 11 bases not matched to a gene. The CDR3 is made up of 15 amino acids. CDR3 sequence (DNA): TGCGCCAGCACTCCCGGGGGGACAGGGGTGGACGAGCAGTACTTC. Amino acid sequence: CASTPGGTGVDEQYF.

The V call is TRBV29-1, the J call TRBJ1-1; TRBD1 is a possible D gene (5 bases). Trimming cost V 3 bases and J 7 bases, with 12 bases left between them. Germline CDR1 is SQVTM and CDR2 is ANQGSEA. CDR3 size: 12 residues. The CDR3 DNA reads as TGCAGCGTTGAGGGGGGTAAGGGTGAAGCTTTCTTT. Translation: CSVEGGKGEAFF.

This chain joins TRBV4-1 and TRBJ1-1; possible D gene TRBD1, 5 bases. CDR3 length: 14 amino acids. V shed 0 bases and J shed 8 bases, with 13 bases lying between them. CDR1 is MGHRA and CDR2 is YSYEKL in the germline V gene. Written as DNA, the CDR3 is TGCGCCAGCAGCCAAGAGGGTCAGGGAAGGGAAGCTTTCTTT. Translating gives CASSQEGQGREAFF.

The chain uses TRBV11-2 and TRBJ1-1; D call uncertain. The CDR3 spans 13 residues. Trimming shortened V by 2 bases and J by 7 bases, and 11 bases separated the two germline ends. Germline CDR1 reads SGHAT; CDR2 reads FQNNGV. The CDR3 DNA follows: TGTGCCAGCAGCTTACTCCGGCAGGATGAAGCTTTCTTT. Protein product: CASSLLRQDEAFF.

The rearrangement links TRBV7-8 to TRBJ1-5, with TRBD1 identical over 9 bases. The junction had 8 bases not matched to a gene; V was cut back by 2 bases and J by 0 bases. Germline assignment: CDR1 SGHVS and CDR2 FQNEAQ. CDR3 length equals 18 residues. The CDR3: CASSLYGTGTSSNQPQHF. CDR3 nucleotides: TGTGCCAGCAGCTTATACGGGACAGGGACCTCTAGCAATCAGCCCCAGCATTTT.

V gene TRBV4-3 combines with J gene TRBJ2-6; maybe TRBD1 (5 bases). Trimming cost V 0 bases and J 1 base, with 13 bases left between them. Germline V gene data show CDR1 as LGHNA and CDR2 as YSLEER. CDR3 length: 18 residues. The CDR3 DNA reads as TGCGCCAGCAGCCAAGATACGGCAGGGATGTCTGGGGCCAACGTCCTGACTTTC. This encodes CASSQDTAGMSGANVLTF.

For the CDR3, the DNA is TGTGCCAGCAGCACACAGGGGGACATAGCGAATCTCGATGAGCAGTTCTTC. The encoded protein is CASSTQGDIANLDEQFF. The chain has TRBV5-6 and TRBJ2-1; 8 nucleotides align to TRBD1. Trimming took 4 bases from V and 8 from J; bases not matched to a gene: 17. Germline values: CDR1 SGHDT, CDR2 YYEEEE. CDR3 size: 17 residues.

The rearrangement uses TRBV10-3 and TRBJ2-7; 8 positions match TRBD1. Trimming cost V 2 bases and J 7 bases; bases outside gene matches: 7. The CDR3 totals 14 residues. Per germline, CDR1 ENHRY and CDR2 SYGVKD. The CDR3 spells CAISEETGAIEQYF. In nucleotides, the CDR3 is TGTGCCATCAGTGAGGAGACAGGGGCAATAGAGCAGTACTTC.

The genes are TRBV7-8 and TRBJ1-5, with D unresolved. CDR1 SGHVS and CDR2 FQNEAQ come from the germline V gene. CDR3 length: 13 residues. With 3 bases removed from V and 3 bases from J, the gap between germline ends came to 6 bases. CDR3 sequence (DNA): TGTGCCAGCAGCTTCTCGGCCAATCAGCCCCAGCATTTT. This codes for CASSFSANQPQHF.

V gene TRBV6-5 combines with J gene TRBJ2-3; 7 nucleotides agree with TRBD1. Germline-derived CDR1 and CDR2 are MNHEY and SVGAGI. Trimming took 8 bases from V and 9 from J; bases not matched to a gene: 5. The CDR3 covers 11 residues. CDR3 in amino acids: CASGQVDTQYF. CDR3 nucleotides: TGTGCCAGCGGACAGGTTGACACGCAGTATTTT.

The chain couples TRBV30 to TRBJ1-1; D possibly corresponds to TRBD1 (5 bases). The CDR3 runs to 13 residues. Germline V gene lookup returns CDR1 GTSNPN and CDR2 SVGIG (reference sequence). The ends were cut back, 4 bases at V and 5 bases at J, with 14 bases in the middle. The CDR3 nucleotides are TGTGCCTGGAACCTTCAGGGAGTAACTGAAGCTTTCTTT. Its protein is CAWNLQGVTEAFF.

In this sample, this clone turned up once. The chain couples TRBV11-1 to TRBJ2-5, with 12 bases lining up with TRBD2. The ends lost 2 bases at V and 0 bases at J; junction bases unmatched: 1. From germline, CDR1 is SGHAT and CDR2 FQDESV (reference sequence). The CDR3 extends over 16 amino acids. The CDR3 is CASSLLAGGYQETQYF. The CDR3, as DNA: TGTGCCAGCAGCTTACTAGCGGGGGGGTACCAAGAGACCCAGTACTTC.

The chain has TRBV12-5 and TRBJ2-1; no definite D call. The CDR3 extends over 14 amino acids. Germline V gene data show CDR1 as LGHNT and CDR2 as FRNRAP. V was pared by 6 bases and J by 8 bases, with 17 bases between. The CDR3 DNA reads TGTGCTAGTGGCTCCAGCCAAGACCCCCATGAGCAGTTCTTC. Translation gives CASGSSQDPHEQFF. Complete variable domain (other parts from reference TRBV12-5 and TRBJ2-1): DARVTQTPRHKVTEMGQEVTMRCQPILGHNTVFWYRQTMMQGLELLAYFRNRAPLDDSGMPKDRFSAEMPDATLATLKIQPSEPRDSAVYFCASGSSQDPHEQFFGPGTRLTVL.

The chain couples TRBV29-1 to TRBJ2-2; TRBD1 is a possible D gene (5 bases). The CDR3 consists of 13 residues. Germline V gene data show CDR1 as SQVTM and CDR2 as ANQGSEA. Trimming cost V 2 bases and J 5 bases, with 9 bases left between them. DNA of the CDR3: TGCAGCGTTGAACTGACAGTAACCGGGGAGCTGTTTTTT. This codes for CSVELTVTGELFF.

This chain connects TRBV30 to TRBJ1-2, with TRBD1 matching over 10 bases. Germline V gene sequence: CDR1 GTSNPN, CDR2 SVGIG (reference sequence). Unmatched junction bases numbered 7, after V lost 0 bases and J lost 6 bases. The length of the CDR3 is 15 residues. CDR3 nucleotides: TGTGCCTGGAGTGTATCCGGGACAGGGGTGAATGGCTACACCTTC. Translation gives CAWSVSGTGVNGYTF.

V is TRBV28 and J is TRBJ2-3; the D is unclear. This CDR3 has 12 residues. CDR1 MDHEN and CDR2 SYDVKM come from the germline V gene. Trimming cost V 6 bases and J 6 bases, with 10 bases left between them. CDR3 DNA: TGTGCCAGCAGACCCAGTGGTGATACGCAGTATTTT. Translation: CASRPSGDTQYF.

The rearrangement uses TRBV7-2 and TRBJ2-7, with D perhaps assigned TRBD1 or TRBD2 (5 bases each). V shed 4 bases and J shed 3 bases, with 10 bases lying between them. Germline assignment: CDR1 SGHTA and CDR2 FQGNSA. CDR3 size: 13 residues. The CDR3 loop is CASSSGPYYEQYF. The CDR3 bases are TGTGCCAGCAGCTCGGGACCATACTACGAGCAGTACTTC.

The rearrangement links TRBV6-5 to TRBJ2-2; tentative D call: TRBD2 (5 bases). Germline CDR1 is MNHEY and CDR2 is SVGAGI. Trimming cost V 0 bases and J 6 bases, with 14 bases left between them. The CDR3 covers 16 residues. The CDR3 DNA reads TGTGCCAGCAGTTACTCCAGGACTGTTGAACCCGGGGAGCTGTTTTTT. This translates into CASSYSRTVEPGELFF.

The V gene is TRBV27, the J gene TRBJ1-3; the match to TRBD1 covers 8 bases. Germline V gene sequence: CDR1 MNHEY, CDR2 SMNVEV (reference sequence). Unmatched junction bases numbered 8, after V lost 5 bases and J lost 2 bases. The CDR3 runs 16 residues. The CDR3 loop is CASSPQGARTGNTIYF. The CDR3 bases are TGTGCCAGCAGTCCGCAGGGGGCGCGAACTGGAAACACCATATATTTT.

In nucleotides, the CDR3 is TGTGCCAGCAGTCTACGGTCCCGGGACAGGGGGGAAAAACTGTTTTTT. This translates into CASSLRSRDRGEKLFF. The rearrangement uses TRBV27 and TRBJ1-4, with 11 bases identical to TRBD1. From germline, CDR1 is MNHEY and CDR2 SMNVEV (reference sequence). This CDR3 has 16 amino acids. V gave up 5 bases and J gave up 8 bases; unmatched junction bases: 10.